This TCR beta chain is from a study of control samples from healthy donors and cancer patients. TCRdb keeps only in-frame clones here, not all; method: immunoSEQ multiplex PCR. The sample yields 100,000 to 150,000 clones, more than 85% seen once. This clone appeared a single time. Losses at the gene ends were 0 bases for V and 8 bases for J; bases not matched to a gene: 7. CDR3 size: 15 residues. CDR1 and CDR2 (germline): SGHKS, YYEKEE (reference sequence). The receptor's source is a woman younger than 30 in good health. The rearrangement links TRBV5-5 to TRBJ2-5; 10 bases match TRBD1. Sequences were obtained from blood. Written as DNA, the CDR3 is TGTGCCAGCAGCTTGGCCCGCGGGACAGGGGTTACCCAGTACTTC. Protein sequence: CASSLARGTGVTQYF.